The 32 T cell receptor beta chains below were found in one sample sequenced in a study of blood T cell repertoires in COVID-19. Data came from immunoSEQ multiplex PCR; TCRdb stores just in-frame clones and leaves some out. The sample gives around 360,000 clones, around 87% of which show up once; about 9.4% is in the top ten. Material for sequencing was peripheral blood. These TCRs come from a woman in her twenties or thirties with COVID-19, enrolled during active disease.

The genes are TRBV30 and TRBJ1-4; D is possibly TRBD1 (5 bases). Germline V CDR1 and CDR2: GTSNPN, SVGIG (reference sequence). CDR3 length: 14 amino acids. V was cut by 0 bases and J by 7 bases, with 12 bases left in between. The CDR3 region has the DNA TGTGCCTGGAGTGTAGGGGCAGGGCGTGAAAAACTGTTTTTT. Its translation: CAWSVGAGREKLFF.

The J gene is TRBJ1-2, the V gene TRBV5-5, with D perhaps matching TRBD1 (5 bases). CDR1 and CDR2 (germline): SGHKS, YYEKEE (reference sequence). Between the trimmed V and J ends, which lost 4 bases and 5 bases, there was a span of 15 bases. The CDR3 covers 14 residues. The CDR3: CASSPIGGGYGYTF. The CDR3 DNA reads as TGTGCCAGCAGCCCGATCGGGGGTGGGTATGGCTACACCTTC.

The chain has TRBV29-1 and TRBJ2-3; 9 nucleotides line up with TRBD2. The CDR3 loop spans 13 amino acids. The junction had 6 bases not matched to a gene; V was cut back by 6 bases and J by 5 bases. Germline V gene data show CDR1 as SQVTM and CDR2 as ANQGSEA. This CDR3 reads CSVVAGDLDTQYF. CDR3 nucleotides: TGCAGCGTCGTAGCGGGAGATTTAGATACGCAGTATTTT.

The J gene is TRBJ2-1, the V gene TRBV7-9; 12 nucleotides align to TRBD2. With V trimmed by 5 bases and J by 10 bases, 9 bases remained unmatched. This CDR3 contains 15 residues. Germline CDR1 and CDR2: SEHNR and FQNEAQ (reference sequence). The CDR3 DNA follows: TGTGCCAGCAGCCCTCCGGGACTAGCGGGTGGGGAGCAGTTCTTC. Translating it yields CASSPPGLAGGEQFF.

The chain has TRBV2 and TRBJ1-2; 12 nucleotides line up with TRBD1. Per the germline V gene, CDR1 is SNHLY and CDR2 is FYNNEI. This CDR3 comprises 15 residues. V shed 4 bases and J 4 bases; nucleotides not matched to a gene: 4. As DNA, the CDR3 is TGTGCCAGCAGTGCCGGGACAGGGGGCGTCTATGGCTACACCTTC. Translating gives CASSAGTGGVYGYTF.

This chain joins TRBV28 and TRBJ2-1; D perhaps matches TRBD2 (5 bases). This CDR3 is 16 amino acids long. The V gene's germline CDR1 is MDHEN and CDR2 SYDVKM. Trimming stripped 8 bases from V and 3 bases from J, with 20 bases between. CDR3 DNA sequence: TGTGCCAGCGGGCCGTTGCGAGGGAGAGACTACAATGAGCAGTTCTTC. Translated, it gives CASGPLRGRDYNEQFF. The full variable domain, rest sourced from reference TRBV28 and TRBJ2-1, is DVKVTQSSRYLVKRTGEKVFLECVQDMDHENMFWYRQDPGLGLRLIYFSYDVKMKEKGDIPEGYSVSREKKERFSLILESASTNQTSMYLCASGPLRGRDYNEQFFGPGTRLTVL.

V usage is TRBV6-1 and J usage is TRBJ1-2, with TRBD1 matching over 7 bases. CDR1 is MNHNS and CDR2 is SASEGT in the germline V gene. The CDR3 length is 13 residues. V shed 2 bases, J shed 7 bases, and the junction held 4 bases outside the gene matches. This CDR3 is CASSETGEVGYTF. Written as DNA, the CDR3 is TGTGCCAGCAGTGAAACAGGGGAGGTTGGCTACACCTTC.

V is TRBV28 and J is TRBJ1-4; D may be TRBD1 (5 bases). This CDR3 contains 13 residues. The V gene's germline CDR1 is MDHEN and CDR2 SYDVKM. The V end was cut by 2 bases, the J end by 8 bases, with 9 bases between. The CDR3 spells CASSLGRVEKLFF. The CDR3 DNA reads as TGTGCCAGCAGTTTAGGCAGGGTAGAAAAACTGTTTTTT.

V usage is TRBV5-5 and J usage is TRBJ1-4, with D perhaps matching TRBD1 (5 bases). Germline CDR1 is SGHKS and CDR2 is YYEKEE (reference sequence). V was trimmed by 4 bases and J by 13 bases, leaving 14 bases between them. The CDR3 has 12 amino acids. CDR3 residues: CASSPTGGTLFF. DNA of the CDR3: TGTGCCAGCAGCCCTACGGGGGGAACACTGTTTTTT.

The chain is built from TRBV27 and TRBJ1-6, with D perhaps TRBD1 (6 bases). There are 15 residues in the CDR3. V gave up 0 bases and J gave up 6 bases, with 9 bases separating them. Germline CDR1 and CDR2: MNHEY and SMNVEV (reference sequence). CDR3 amino acids: CASSLSIQGNSPLHF. CDR3 in DNA: TGTGCCAGCAGTTTATCGATACAGGGTAATTCACCCCTCCACTTT.

The genes are TRBV6-2 or TRBV6-3 and TRBJ1-2; 9 nucleotides align to TRBD1. V lost 6 bases, J lost 6 bases, and 5 bases stayed unmatched. This CDR3 spans 13 amino acids. Germline V gene data show CDR1 as MNHEY and CDR2 as SVGEGT. CDR3 protein: CASSRNRGHGYTF. CDR3 bases: TGTGCCAGCAGCCGAAACAGGGGGCATGGCTACACCTTC.

The V gene is TRBV28, the J gene TRBJ2-3; 11 nucleotides line up with TRBD2. Trimming removed 4 bases from V and 0 bases from J; junction bases left unmatched: 3. This CDR3 comprises 16 residues. Germline V CDR1 and CDR2: MDHEN, SYDVKM. The CDR3 bases are TGTGCCAGCAGTTCGTGGACTAGCGGGAGCACAGATACGCAGTATTTT. Its translation: CASSSWTSGSTDTQYF. The variable domain in full, with the rest retrieved from reference TRBV28 and TRBJ2-3, is DVKVTQSSRYLVKRTGEKVFLECVQDMDHENMFWYRQDPGLGLRLIYFSYDVKMKEKGDIPEGYSVSREKKERFSLILESASTNQTSMYLCASSSWTSGSTDTQYFGPGTRLTVL.

The gene calls are TRBV6-5 and TRBJ2-7; 10 positions agree with TRBD2. The length of the CDR3 is 15 residues. The V segment lost 8 bases and the J segment 5 bases; nucleotides outside the gene matches: 12. Germline values: CDR1 MNHEY, CDR2 SVGAGI. The CDR3 spells CASHGGASGSHEQYF. The CDR3 region has the DNA TGTGCCAGCCACGGAGGGGCTAGCGGGAGCCACGAGCAGTACTTC.

The chain employs TRBV4-1 and TRBJ2-7; D is ambiguous. The germline gives CDR1 MGHRA, CDR2 YSYEKL. The V end was cut by 0 bases, the J end by 3 bases, with 3 bases between. The CDR3 covers 12 residues. The CDR3 reads CASSQDSYEQYF. CDR3 coding DNA: TGCGCCAGCAGCCAAGACAGCTACGAGCAGTACTTC.

CDR3 nucleotide sequence: TGTGCCGGGCGACAGGGGTTAAGCTCTGGGGCCAACGTCCTGACTTTC. It codes for CAGRQGLSSGANVLTF. V gene TRBV2 combines with J gene TRBJ2-6, with 8 bases fitting TRBD1. CDR1 is SNHLY, CDR2 FYNNEI, per germline. Germline trimming cut 11 bases from V and 0 bases from J; bases unmatched to any gene: 9. CDR3 length equals 16 residues. Full variable domain (remainder filled in from reference TRBV2 and TRBJ2-6): EPEVTQTPSHQVTQMGQEVILRCVPISNHLYFYWYRQILGQKVEFLVSFYNNEISEKSEIFDDQFSVERPDGSNFTLKIRSTKLEDSAMYFCAGRQGLSSGANVLTFGAGSRLTVL.

V and J are TRBV9 and TRBJ2-1; D perhaps matches TRBD1 (6 bases). This CDR3 is built from 14 residues. The germline V gene encodes CDR1 SGDLS and CDR2 YYNGEE. V lost 3 bases and J 5 bases, leaving 12 bases between the germline ends. The CDR3 DNA sequence: TGTGCCAGCAGCGAAGTGGGGGCACACAATGAGCAGTTCTTC. Translating it yields CASSEVGAHNEQFF. The full variable domain, its missing parts supplied by reference TRBV9 and TRBJ2-1, is DSGVTQTPKHLITATGQRVTLRCSPRSGDLSVYWYQQSLDQGLQFLIQYYNGEERAKGNILERFSAQQFPDLHSELNLSSLELGDSALYFCASSEVGAHNEQFFGPGTRLTVL.

V and J are TRBV4-1 and TRBJ1-4, with D hard to call. Germline values: CDR1 MGHRA, CDR2 YSYEKL. The CDR3 length is 16 residues. V shed 4 bases and J shed 4 bases, with 16 bases lying between them. CDR3 nucleotide sequence: TGCGCCAGCAGCCTTTTGACGGTCCGGGGTAATGAAAAACTGTTTTTT. It codes for CASSLLTVRGNEKLFF.

The chain combines TRBV14 with TRBJ2-5; D may be TRBD1 (6 bases). V was cut by 2 bases and J by 2 bases, with 12 bases left in between. This CDR3 spans 15 amino acids. Germline V gene sequence: CDR1 SGHDN, CDR2 FVKESK. This chain's CDR3 is CASSQLVQGQETQYF. CDR3 coding DNA: TGTGCCAGCAGCCAATTAGTCCAGGGGCAAGAGACCCAGTACTTC.

CDR3 nucleotide sequence: TGTGCCAGCAGCGTGGGACTGACTGGGGGCATTCAGTACTTC. Protein product: CASSVGLTGGIQYF. The chain carries TRBV11-3 and TRBJ2-4; D is perhaps TRBD2 (6 bases). CDR3 size: 14 residues. The germline V and J ends were trimmed by 5 bases and 9 bases, with 17 bases remaining between them. Germline CDR1 SGHNT, CDR2 YENEEA.

The rearrangement joins TRBV12-3 or TRBV12-4 to TRBJ1-5; 7 nucleotides match TRBD1. Trimming at V came to 5 bases and at J to 9 bases, leaving 7 bases not matched to a gene. The CDR3 consists of 13 residues. This CDR3 is CASSATGIPPQHF. The CDR3 DNA reads as TGTGCCAGCAGTGCGACAGGGATCCCGCCCCAGCATTTT.

V gene TRBV24-1 combines with J gene TRBJ2-3, with 8 nucleotides matching TRBD2. This CDR3 has 17 residues. Trimming removed 1 base from V and 4 bases from J; junction bases left unmatched: 9. CDR1 is KGHDR, CDR2 SFDVKD, per germline. The CDR3 region is CATSDLPLAGFSDTQYF. In DNA form, the CDR3 reads TGTGCCACCAGTGATTTACCGCTAGCGGGTTTCTCAGATACGCAGTATTTT.

The gene calls are TRBV7-9 and TRBJ2-1; 8 nucleotides match TRBD2. The ends lost 5 bases at V and 11 bases at J; junction bases unmatched: 5. The CDR3 consists of 12 residues. The germline V gene encodes CDR1 SEHNR and CDR2 FQNEAQ (reference sequence). The CDR3 DNA sequence: TGTGCCAGCAGCCATGGACTAGCCCAGCAGTTCTTC. It is translated as CASSHGLAQQFF. The whole variable domain, remainder taken from reference TRBV7-9 and TRBJ2-1, is DTGVSQNPRHKITKRGQNVTFRCDPISEHNRLYWYRQTLGQGPEFLTYFQNEAQLEKSRLLSDRFSAERPKGSFSTLEIQRTEQGDSAMYLCASSHGLAQQFFGPGTRLTVL.

The genes are TRBV10-3 and TRBJ2-1, with TRBD1 matching 10 bases. V was clipped by 6 bases and J by 5 bases; unmatched bases: 4. This CDR3 has 14 amino acids. Germline assignment: CDR1 ENHRY and CDR2 SYGVKD. CDR3 DNA sequence: TGTGCCATCAGCCGGGACAGGGGAAACAATGAGCAGTTCTTC. It translates to CAISRDRGNNEQFF.

This clone is a singleton in its sample. V gene TRBV7-9 combines with J gene TRBJ2-2; D is possibly TRBD2 (6 bases). The germline V and J ends were trimmed by 0 bases and 0 bases, with 8 bases remaining between them. Germline V lookup: CDR1 SEHNR, CDR2 FQNEAQ (reference sequence). The CDR3 runs 16 residues. The CDR3 loop reads CASSLAGGTNTGELFF. The CDR3 DNA sequence: TGTGCCAGCAGCTTAGCCGGGGGAACGAACACCGGGGAGCTGTTTTTT.

The V gene is TRBV3-1 (or the pseudogene TRBV3-2), the J gene TRBJ2-3; 10 bases line up with TRBD2. The CDR3 runs to 17 residues. V gave up 1 base and J gave up 4 bases; unmatched junction bases: 8. Germline V lookup: CDR1 LGHDT, CDR2 YNNKEL (reference sequence). The CDR3 DNA follows: TGTGCCAGCAGCCAAGGACGGACTAGCGGTGAGGCAGATACGCAGTATTTT. It encodes CASSQGRTSGEADTQYF.

V gene TRBV7-3 combines with J gene TRBJ2-7; D perhaps matches TRBD2 (5 bases). Per the germline V gene, CDR1 is SGHTA and CDR2 is FQGTGA. This CDR3 has 13 residues. V was cut by 4 bases and J by 3 bases, with 10 bases left in between. In DNA form, the CDR3 reads TGTGCCAGCAGCTACGCAGGAGGCTACGAGCAGTACTTC. Residues: CASSYAGGYEQYF.

V is TRBV7-2 and J is TRBJ1-3; unclear D gene. The V gene's germline CDR1 is SGHTA and CDR2 FQGNSA. The CDR3 spans 15 residues. Trimming cost V 5 bases and J 0 bases, with 11 bases left between them. In DNA form, the CDR3 reads TGTGCCAGCAGCACCTGGGCCAGCTCTGGAAACACCATATATTTT. Protein: CASSTWASSGNTIYF.

V usage is TRBV28 and J usage is TRBJ2-3; D gene ambiguous. V was cut by 1 base and J by 2 bases, with 13 bases left in between. This CDR3 spans 16 amino acids. The germline V gene encodes CDR1 MDHEN and CDR2 SYDVKM. CDR3 DNA sequence: TGTGCCAGCAGTTTATCCCCTCTATCCCCCACAGATACGCAGTATTTT. It is translated as CASSLSPLSPTDTQYF.

The rearrangement links TRBV30 to TRBJ2-7; D not resolved. Looked up from germline, CDR1 is GTSNPN and CDR2 is SVGIG (reference sequence). V lost 4 bases, J lost 2 bases, and 12 bases lay in between. The CDR3 contains 13 residues. CDR3 protein: CAWKTDYPYEQYF. In nucleotides, the CDR3 is TGTGCCTGGAAAACAGATTACCCCTACGAGCAGTACTTC.

This chain links TRBV18 with TRBJ2-6; D ambiguous. This CDR3 is built from 15 residues. Trimming left V 0 bases short and J 3 bases short, with 6 bases between. Germline V CDR1 and CDR2: KGHSH, LQKENI. This CDR3 reads CASSPPSIGANVLTF. The CDR3 DNA is TGTGCCAGCTCACCACCGTCCATTGGGGCCAACGTCCTGACTTTC.

The V call is TRBV9, the J call TRBJ1-2; 7 bases are a match to TRBD1. The length of the CDR3 is 14 residues. Unmatched junction bases numbered 6, after V lost 4 bases and J lost 3 bases. Germline CDR1 and CDR2: SGDLS and YYNGEE. CDR3 DNA: TGTGCCAGCAGCACCAGGGACAGACACTATGGCTACACCTTC. Its protein is CASSTRDRHYGYTF.

The chain employs TRBV6-5 and TRBJ2-7; D may be TRBD2 (5 bases). Per the germline V gene, CDR1 is MNHEY and CDR2 is SVGAGI. The CDR3 extends over 12 amino acids. V was trimmed by 6 bases and J by 4 bases, leaving 10 bases between them. The CDR3 DNA follows: TGTGCCAGCAGAACCACGGGGTACGAGCAGTACTTC. This gives the protein CASRTTGYEQYF.